This T cell receptor beta chain derives from a study of T-cell memory formation after mild COVID-19. TCRdb ran MiXCR on the 5' RACE reads and lists one entry per CDR3 protein. The sample carries about 410,000 distinct CDR3 sequences, 23% recorded once. V lost 5 bases to trimming and J lost 5 bases, with 12 bases between them. The CDR3 has 13 amino acids. Germline lookup yields CDR1 LNHNV and CDR2 YYDKDF (reference sequence). This clonotype was found a few times. The chain recombines TRBV15 with TRBJ1-1, with D possibly TRBD1 on 5 matching bases. Material: PBMCs or a T cell subset sorted from them (not recorded which). This receptor was taken from an adult woman who had mild COVID-19 (a few samples of this study predate the infection). Cell type and time point are not known. The CDR3 loop reads CATSRRERTEAFF. CDR3 nucleotide sequence: TGTGCCACCAGCCGCAGGGAACGGACTGAAGCTTTCTTT.